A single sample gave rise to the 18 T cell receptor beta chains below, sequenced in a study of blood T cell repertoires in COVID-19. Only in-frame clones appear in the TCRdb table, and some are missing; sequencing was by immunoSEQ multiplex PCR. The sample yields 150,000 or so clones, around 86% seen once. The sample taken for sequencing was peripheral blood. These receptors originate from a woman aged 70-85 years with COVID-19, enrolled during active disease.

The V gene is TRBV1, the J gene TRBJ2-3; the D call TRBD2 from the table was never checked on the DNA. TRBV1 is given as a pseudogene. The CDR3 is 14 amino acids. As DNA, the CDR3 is TGCACCAGCAGCCTTGGACTAGCCCCAGATACGCAGTATTTT. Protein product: CTSSLGLAPDTQYF.

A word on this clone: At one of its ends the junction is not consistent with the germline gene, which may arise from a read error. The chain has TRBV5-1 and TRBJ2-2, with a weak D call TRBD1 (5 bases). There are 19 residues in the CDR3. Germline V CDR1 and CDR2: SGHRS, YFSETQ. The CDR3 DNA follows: TGCGCCAGTAGCTTTGGGATTTTGAGGCTCAGGGCGAACACCGGGGAGCTGTTTTTT. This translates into CASSFGILRLRANTGELFF.

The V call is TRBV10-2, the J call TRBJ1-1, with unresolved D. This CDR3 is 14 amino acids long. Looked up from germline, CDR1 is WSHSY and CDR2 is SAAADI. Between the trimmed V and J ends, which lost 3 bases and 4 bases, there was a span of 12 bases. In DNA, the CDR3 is TGCGCCAGCAGTGAAGCGGGGTTACGCACTGAAGCTTTCTTT. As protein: CASSEAGLRTEAFF.

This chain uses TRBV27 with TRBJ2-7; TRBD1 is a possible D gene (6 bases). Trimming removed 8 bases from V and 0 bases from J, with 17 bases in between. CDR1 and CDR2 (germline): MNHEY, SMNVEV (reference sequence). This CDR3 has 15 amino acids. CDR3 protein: CASPPRDNLSYEQYF. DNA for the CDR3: TGTGCCAGCCCCCCCCGGGACAACCTCTCCTACGAGCAGTACTTC.

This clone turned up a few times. The CDR3 bases are TGTGCCAGCAGTTCCGGACAGGGGTATCAGCCCCAGCATTTT. Translating it yields CASSSGQGYQPQHF. This sequence joins TRBV27 and TRBJ1-5; 9 bases align to TRBD1. This CDR3 comprises 14 residues. Trimming cost V 4 bases and J 5 bases; bases outside gene matches: 3. CDR1 and CDR2 from the germline V gene are MNHEY and SMNVEV (reference sequence).

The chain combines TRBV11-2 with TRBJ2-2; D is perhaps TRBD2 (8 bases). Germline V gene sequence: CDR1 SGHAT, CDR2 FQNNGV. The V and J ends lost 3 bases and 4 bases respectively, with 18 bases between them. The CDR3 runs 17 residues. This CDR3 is CASSFSGGAGGTGELFF. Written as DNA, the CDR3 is TGTGCCAGCAGCTTCTCCGGGGGGGCAGGGGGCACCGGGGAGCTGTTTTTT.

For the CDR3, the DNA is TGTGCCATCACGGAGGGACTGAGTCAGCCCCAGCATTTT. Translation gives CAITEGLSQPQHF. The chain employs TRBV10-3 and TRBJ1-5, with D possibly TRBD1 on 5 matching bases. This CDR3 is built from 13 residues. In germline, CDR1 is ENHRY, CDR2 SYGVKD. V lost 7 bases and J 6 bases, leaving 13 bases between the germline ends.

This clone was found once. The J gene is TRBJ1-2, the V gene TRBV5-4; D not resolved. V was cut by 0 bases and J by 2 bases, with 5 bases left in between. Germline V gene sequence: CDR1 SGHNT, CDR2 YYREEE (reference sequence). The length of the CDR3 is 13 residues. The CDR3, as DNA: TGTGCCAGCAGCTTGGTACAGAACTATGGCTACACCTTC. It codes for CASSLVQNYGYTF.

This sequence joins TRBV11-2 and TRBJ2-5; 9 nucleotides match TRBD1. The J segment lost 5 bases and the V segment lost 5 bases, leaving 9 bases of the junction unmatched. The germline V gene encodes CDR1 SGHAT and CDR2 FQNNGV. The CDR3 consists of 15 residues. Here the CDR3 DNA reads TGTGCCAGCAGCCCCTTGACAGGGGGTCTTGAGACCCAGTACTTC. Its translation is CASSPLTGGLETQYF. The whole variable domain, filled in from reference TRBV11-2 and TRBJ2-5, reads EAGVAQSPRYKIIEKRQSVAFWCNPISGHATLYWYQQILGQGPKLLIQFQNNGVVDDSQLPKDRFSAERLKGVDSTLKIQPAKLEDSAVYLCASSPLTGGLETQYFGPGTRLLVL.

Here the CDR3 reads CAWTINTGELFF. The CDR3, as DNA: TGTGCCTGGACCATCAACACCGGGGAGCTGTTTTTT. The rearrangement joins TRBV30 to TRBJ2-2; no clear D. The germline gives CDR1 GTSNPN, CDR2 SVGIG (reference sequence). Trimming cost V 4 bases and J 2 bases, with 5 bases left between them. The CDR3 consists of 12 residues.

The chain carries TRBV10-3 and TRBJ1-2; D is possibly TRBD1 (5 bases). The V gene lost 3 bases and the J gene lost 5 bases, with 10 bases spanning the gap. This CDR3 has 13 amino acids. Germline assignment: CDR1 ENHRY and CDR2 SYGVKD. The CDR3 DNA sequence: TGTGCCATCAGTGAAGGGGCAGGGTATGGCTACACCTTC. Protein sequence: CAISEGAGYGYTF.

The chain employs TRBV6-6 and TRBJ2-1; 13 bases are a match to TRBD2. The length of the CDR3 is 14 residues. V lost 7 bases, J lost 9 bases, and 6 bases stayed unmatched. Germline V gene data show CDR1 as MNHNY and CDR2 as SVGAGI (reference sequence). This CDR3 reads CASKLAGGLGEQFF. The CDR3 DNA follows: TGTGCCAGCAAACTAGCGGGGGGGCTGGGTGAGCAGTTCTTC.

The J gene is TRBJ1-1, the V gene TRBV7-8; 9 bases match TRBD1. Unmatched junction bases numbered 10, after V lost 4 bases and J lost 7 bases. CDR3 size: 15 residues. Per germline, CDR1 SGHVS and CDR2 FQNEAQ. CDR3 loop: CASSSTGGLFSEAFF. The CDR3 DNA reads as TGTGCCAGCAGCTCAACAGGGGGCCTTTTTAGTGAAGCTTTCTTT.

The CDR3: CASSSPGRAVDLSYEQYF. CDR3 nucleotides: TGTGCCAGCAGTTCCCCGGGCAGGGCGGTGGATCTTTCCTACGAGCAGTACTTC. The gene calls are TRBV28 and TRBJ2-7; perhaps TRBD1 as D (5 bases). Germline V gives CDR1 MDHEN, CDR2 SYDVKM. The CDR3 is 18 residues long. With 4 bases removed from V and 1 base from J, the gap between germline ends came to 23 bases.

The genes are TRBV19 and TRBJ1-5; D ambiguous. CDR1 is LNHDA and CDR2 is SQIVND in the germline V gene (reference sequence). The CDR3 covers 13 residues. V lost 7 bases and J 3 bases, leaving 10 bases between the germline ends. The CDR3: CASNVGDNQPQHF. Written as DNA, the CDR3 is TGTGCCAGTAACGTTGGAGACAATCAGCCCCAGCATTTT.

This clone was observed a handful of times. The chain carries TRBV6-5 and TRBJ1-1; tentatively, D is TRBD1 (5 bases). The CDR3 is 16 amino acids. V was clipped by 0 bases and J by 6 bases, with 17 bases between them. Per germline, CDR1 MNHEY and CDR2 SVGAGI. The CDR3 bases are TGTGCCAGCAGTTACTCGATGACCCAGGGCTCCGCTGAAGCTTTCTTT. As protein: CASSYSMTQGSAEAFF.

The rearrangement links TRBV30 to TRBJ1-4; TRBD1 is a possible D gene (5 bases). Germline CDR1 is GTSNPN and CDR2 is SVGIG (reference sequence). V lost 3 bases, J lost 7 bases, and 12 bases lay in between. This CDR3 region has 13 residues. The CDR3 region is CAWRAGGFEKLFF. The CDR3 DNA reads TGTGCCTGGAGAGCCGGGGGGTTTGAAAAACTGTTTTTT. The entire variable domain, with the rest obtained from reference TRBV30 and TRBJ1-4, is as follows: SQTIHQWPATLVQPVGSPLSLECTVEGTSNPNLYWYRQAAGRGLQLLFYSVGIGQISSEVPQNLSASRPQDRQFILSSKKLLLSDSGFYLCAWRAGGFEKLFFGSGTQLSVL.

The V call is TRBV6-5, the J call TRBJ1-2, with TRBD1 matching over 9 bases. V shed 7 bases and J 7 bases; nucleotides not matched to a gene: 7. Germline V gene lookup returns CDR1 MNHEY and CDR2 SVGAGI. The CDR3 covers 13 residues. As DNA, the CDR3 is TGTGCCAGCACTCACAGGGGGCAGGGTGGCTACACCTTC. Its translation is CASTHRGQGGYTF.